This section outlines one TCR beta chain sequence together with its context. Its antigen remains unidentified. This entry comes from a study of T cell responses to AZD1222 COVID-19 vaccine. Study-level points and caveats: Most donors were white British, females outnumbered males, and clonal diversity was possibly underestimated. Dominant CD4 TCR responses targeted spike regions 160-218 and 743-854. Repertoires were obtained solely post-peak T cell response. The study found Spike-specific TCR breadth and depth rose after two AZD1222 doses.

The assay was immunoSEQ multiplex PCR, and TCRdb's table has in-frame clones only and misses some. Of tens of thousands of clones in the sample, around 85% were seen once. The CDR3 sequence is 15 residues long. Germline CDR1 and CDR2: SGHTS and YDEGEE. The J segment lost 0 bases and the V segment lost 5 bases, leaving 6 bases of the junction unmatched. The J gene is TRBJ1-1, the V gene TRBV5-8; 8 nucleotides match TRBD1. The material sequenced was peripheral blood, taken on day 0 of MenACWY control vaccination. This receptor was obtained from an adult in good health. The CDR3 region is CASSDRGALNTEAFF. The DNA for the CDR3 is TGTGCCAGCAGTGACAGGGGTGCTTTGAACACTGAAGCTTTCTTT.